A selection of T cell receptor beta chains follows, all from one sample in a study of blood T cell repertoires in COVID-19. Clones were read by immunoSEQ multiplex PCR, and TCRdb kept only the in-frame ones, dropping some. The sample has fewer than 45,000 clones, 75% to 90% seen once. Input material: peripheral blood. The receptors were gathered from a woman in her 40s with acute or convalescent COVID-19. The CDR3 runs from the conserved cysteine through the conserved F or W. Fields, in order: J gene, CDR3 length, clone size, D gene, V gene, CDR3 protein, CDR3 DNA. D genes are given only for firm matches. Clone size appears in some rows only: once, few, many, or a class for an expanded clone.

TRBJ1-1 | 12 | NA | NA | TRBV5-1 | CASSPDSLEAFF | TGCGCCAGCAGCCCTGACAGCCTTGAAGCTTTCTTT
TRBJ2-2 | 15 | NA | NA | TRBV6-2/TRBV6-3 | CASSYGQTNTGELFF | TGTGCCAGCAGTTACGGGCAGACGAACACCGGGGAGCTGTTTTTT
TRBJ2-3 | 13 | NA | NA | TRBV7-2 | CASSLLSADTQYF | TGTGCCAGCAGCTTATTGAGCGCAGATACGCAGTATTTT
TRBJ1-4 | 15 | NA | NA | TRBV6-2/TRBV6-3 | CASSYSRGADEKLFF | TGTGCCAGCAGTTACTCGCGGGGGGCGGATGAAAAACTGTTTTTT
TRBJ2-5 | 12 | once | NA | TRBV18 | CASSPPPGTQYF | TGTGCCAGCTCACCCCCCCCAGGGACCCAGTACTTC
TRBJ2-7 | 14 | NA | TRBD1 | TRBV5-1 | CASSPGQGFDEQYF | TGCGCCAGCAGCCCGGGACAGGGGTTCGACGAGCAGTACTTC
TRBJ2-7 | 14 | NA | TRBD1 | TRBV5-5 | CASSLGQGAYEQYF | TGTGCCAGCAGCTTAGGACAGGGGGCCTACGAGCAGTACTTC
TRBJ1-2 | 15 | NA | TRBD1 | TRBV7-2 | CASSFGTGLGDGYTF | TGTGCCAGCAGCTTCGGGACAGGCCTTGGGGATGGCTACACCTTC
TRBJ1-2 | 13 | NA | NA | TRBV6-2/TRBV6-3 | CASSVNRADGYTF | TGTGCCAGCAGTGTGAACAGGGCGGATGGCTACACCTTC
TRBJ1-6 | 15 | NA | NA | TRBV7-6 | CASSLGWRNNSPLHF | TGTGCCAGCAGCTTAGGTTGGCGGAATAATTCACCCCTCCACTTT
TRBJ1-1 | 15 | NA | TRBD1 | TRBV9 | CASSVGDRPNTEAFF | TGTGCCAGCAGCGTAGGGGACAGGCCTAACACTGAAGCTTTCTTT
TRBJ2-7 | 14 | NA | NA | TRBV7-2 | CASSTRREDYEQYF | TGTGCCAGCAGCACCCGCAGGGAGGACTACGAGCAGTACTTC
TRBJ2-7 | 17 | NA | TRBD2 | TRBV28 | CASSPGTSGRVRGEQYF | TGTGCCAGCAGCCCAGGGACTAGCGGGAGGGTTAGAGGCGAGCAGTACTTC
TRBJ1-1 | 16 | NA | TRBD1 | TRBV6-5 | CASSYSHQGADTEAFF | TGTGCCAGCAGTTACTCGCACCAGGGGGCCGACACTGAAGCTTTCTTT
TRBJ1-1 | 13 | NA | NA | TRBV6-2/TRBV6-3 | CASSREGRGKAFF | TGTGCCAGCAGTCGCGAGGGTCGGGGGAAAGCTTTCTTT
TRBJ1-2 | 12 | NA | NA | TRBV6-5 | CASSYGPGGYTF | TGTGCCAGCAGTTACGGGCCTGGGGGCTACACCTTC
TRBJ2-1 | 16 | NA | TRBD1 | TRBV3-1/TRBV3-2 | CASSSRTGGYYNEQFF | TGTGCCAGCAGCTCGCGGACAGGGGGCTACTACAATGAGCAGTTCTTC
TRBJ1-5 | 14 | NA | NA | TRBV7-2 | CASSLGQVPESQHF | TGTGCCAGCAGCTTAGGACAGGTCCCCGAATCCCAGCATTTT
TRBJ2-7 | 14 | NA | TRBD2 | TRBV7-9 | CASSLAGAVSEQYF | TGTGCCAGCAGCCTAGCGGGGGCGGTATCCGAGCAGTACTTC
TRBJ1-1 | 12 | NA | NA | TRBV11-3 | CASSLGLAEAFF | TGTGCCAGCAGCTTAGGACTGGCTGAAGCTTTCTTT
TRBJ2-1 | 18 | NA | TRBD2 | TRBV7-2 | CASSLGLAGGSSYNEQFF | TGTGCCAGCAGCCTGGGACTAGCGGGGGGGAGCTCCTACAATGAGCAGTTCTTC
TRBJ1-3 | 13 | NA | NA | TRBV7-9 | CASSLAGTRTVNF | TGTGCCAGCAGCTTAGCAGGGACTCGGACGGTCAATTTT
TRBJ1-2 | 16 | few | TRBD1 | TRBV28 | CASSPPPGQGNYGYTF | TGTGCCAGCAGTCCCCCACCGGGACAGGGGAACTATGGCTACACCTTC
TRBJ2-1 | 15 | once | NA | TRBV7-9 | CASSFGRGGTDEQFF | TGTGCCAGCAGCTTCGGAAGGGGGGGCACGGATGAGCAGTTCTTC
TRBJ2-3 | 14 | NA | TRBD1 | TRBV7-9 | CASAVGTETDTQYF | TGTGCCAGCGCCGTTGGGACAGAAACAGATACGCAGTATTTT
TRBJ2-7 | 15 | NA | TRBD1 | TRBV6-5 | CASSKTGHPYYEQYF | TGTGCCAGCAGCAAGACAGGGCACCCCTACTACGAGCAGTACTTC
TRBJ2-5 | 14 | NA | NA | TRBV7-9 | CASSRNPGIETQYF | TGTGCCAGCAGCCGTAATCCCGGGATAGAGACCCAGTACTTC
TRBJ1-1 | 17 | NA | TRBD1 | TRBV18 | CASSPGTGGGWNTEAFF | TGTGCCAGCTCACCCGGGACAGGGGGCGGTTGGAACACTGAAGCTTTCTTT
TRBJ2-1 | 16 | NA | TRBD2 | TRBV10-3 | CAISERASGTDNEQFF | TGTGCCATCAGTGAAAGGGCTAGCGGGACGGACAATGAGCAGTTCTTC
TRBJ2-3 | 15 | NA | TRBD2 | TRBV5-1 | CASSLLAGRTDTQYF | TGCGCCAGCAGCTTACTAGCGGGAAGGACAGATACGCAGTATTTT
TRBJ1-2 | 16 | few | TRBD1 | TRBV6-2/TRBV6-3 | CASSFEGRGRLGGYTF | TGTGCCAGCAGCTTCGAAGGCAGGGGGCGTCTTGGTGGCTACACCTTC
TRBJ1-2 | 13 | NA | TRBD1 | TRBV2 | CASSSGTGIGYTF | TGTGCCAGCAGTTCCGGGACAGGGATTGGCTACACCTTC
TRBJ1-1 | 13 | NA | NA | TRBV6-5 | CASSHGGSTEAFF | TGTGCCAGCAGTCACGGGGGTAGCACTGAAGCTTTCTTT
TRBJ2-7 | 13 | NA | NA | TRBV11-2 | CASSLGPSYEQYF | TGTGCCAGCAGCTTAGGGCCTTCCTACGAGCAGTACTTC
TRBJ1-1 | 16 | NA | NA | TRBV4-1 | CASSQAKGRANTEAFF | TGCGCCAGCAGCCAAGCGAAGGGGAGGGCCAACACTGAAGCTTTCTTT
TRBJ1-6 | 15 | NA | NA | TRBV6-1 | CASSEAGTMNSPLHF | TGTGCCAGCAGTGAAGCCGGGACAATGAATTCACCCCTCCACTTT
TRBJ1-1 | 14 | NA | NA | TRBV28 | CASSSRQIVTEAFF | TGTGCCAGCAGTTCGCGACAGATCGTCACTGAAGCTTTCTTT
TRBJ1-5 | 16 | NA | TRBD1 | TRBV6-5 | CASSSRDSISNQPQHF | TGTGCCAGCAGTTCCCGGGACAGTATTAGCAATCAGCCCCAGCATTTT
TRBJ1-2 | 12 | NA | NA | TRBV11-3 | CASSLDREGYTF | TGTGCCAGCAGCTTAGATCGAGAGGGCTACACCTTC
TRBJ1-3 | 16 | NA | NA | TRBV4-1 | CASSQVSIVSGNTIYF | TGCGCCAGCAGCCAAGTTTCGATAGTGTCTGGAAACACCATATATTTT
TRBJ1-1 | 11 | few | NA | TRBV14 | CASSQDSTAFF | TGTGCCAGCAGCCAAGATTCTACAGCTTTCTTT
TRBJ2-5 | 16 | NA | TRBD2 | TRBV7-6 | CASSLRGGGVQETQYF | TGTGCCAGCAGCTTGCGAGGCGGGGGGGTCCAAGAGACCCAGTACTTC
TRBJ2-7 | 13 | NA | NA | TRBV7-3 | CASSLQGFGEQYF | TGTGCCAGCAGCTTACAGGGGTTTGGGGAGCAGTACTTC
TRBJ1-4 | 15 | few | TRBD1 | TRBV7-6 | CASSLSTGGAEKLFF | TGTGCCAGCAGCTTATCAACAGGGGGCGCGGAAAAACTGTTTTTT
TRBJ2-5 | 14 | NA | TRBD2 | TRBV7-6 | CASSRRSGRETQYF | TGTGCCAGCAGCCGCCGTAGCGGGAGGGAGACCCAGTACTTC
TRBJ2-3 | 14 | NA | NA | TRBV2 | CASSNGLATDTQYF | TGTGCCAGCAGCAACGGACTGGCCACAGATACGCAGTATTTT
TRBJ2-3 | 17 | NA | TRBD2 | TRBV28 | CASSPISGTISTDTQYF | TGTGCCAGCAGTCCTATTTCCGGGACTATTAGCACAGATACGCAGTATTTT
TRBJ1-1 | 14 | NA | TRBD1 | TRBV19 | CASSVHRGQTEAFF | TGTGCCAGTAGTGTACACAGGGGGCAAACTGAAGCTTTCTTT
TRBJ2-5 | 13 | NA | NA | TRBV9 | CASSVGVRETQYF | TGTGCCAGCAGCGTCGGGGTGAGGGAGACCCAGTACTTC
TRBJ1-5 | 14 | NA | NA | TRBV19 | CASSNRVADQPQHF | TGTGCCAGTAGTAACAGGGTAGCAGATCAGCCCCAGCATTTT
TRBJ2-3 | 16 | NA | NA | TRBV6-4 | CASSDLTDSSTDTQYF | TGTGCCAGCAGTGACTTGACAGATTCTAGCACAGATACGCAGTATTTT
TRBJ1-1 | 14 | NA | NA | TRBV19 | CASSETVMNTEAFF | TGTGCCAGTAGTGAGACAGTCATGAACACTGAAGCTTTCTTT
TRBJ2-2 | 15 | NA | TRBD2 | TRBV5-1 | CASSPGGRGTGELFF | TGCGCCAGCAGCCCGGGGGGTCGGGGAACCGGGGAGCTGTTTTTT
TRBJ1-5 | 13 | NA | TRBD1 | TRBV19 | CASSRQGGQPQHF | TGTGCCAGTAGTCGACAGGGTGGACAGCCCCAGCATTTT
TRBJ2-7 | 14 | NA | NA | TRBV4-1 | CASSQEWGGGEQYF | TGCGCCAGCAGCCAAGAGTGGGGGGGCGGGGAGCAGTACTTC
TRBJ2-5 | 15 | NA | NA | TRBV5-6 | CASSSPFQVQETQYF | TGTGCCAGCAGCTCACCTTTTCAGGTACAAGAGACCCAGTACTTC
TRBJ2-2 | 13 | NA | NA | TRBV7-6 | CASSSDYTGELFF | TGTGCCAGCAGCTCCGACTACACCGGGGAGCTGTTTTTT
TRBJ2-1 | 16 | NA | NA | TRBV6-2/TRBV6-3 | CASSSLNPRQYNEQFF | TGTGCCAGCAGCTCCCTTAACCCTCGACAGTACAATGAGCAGTTCTTC